Listed below are T cell receptor beta chains from one sample, sequenced in a study of CD8 T cells in ankylosing spondylitis. TCRdb called the 5' RACE reads again in MiXCR, with one record for every CDR3 protein. The sample has 300,000 to 400,000 distinct CDR3 sequences; 20% are singletons. Sample: blood, either unsorted or a sorted T cell fraction (not recorded which). The receptors come from a male donor with ankylosing spondylitis or in good health (not recorded which). The CDR3 runs from the conserved cysteine through the conserved F or W. The D gene is left open where the match is weak. A clone size is listed for some rows: how often the clone was seen (once, few, many), or a class if it is expanded.

size: few
V: TRBV20-1
D: NA
J: TRBJ1-4
CDR3: CSARGTFPLNEKLFF
DNA: TGCAGTGCTAGAGGGACGTTTCCCCTCAATGAAAAACTGTTTTTT

size: many
V: TRBV12-3/TRBV12-4
D: NA
J: TRBJ2-1
CDR3: CASRLIAVEQFF
DNA: TGTGCCAGCAGACTTATAGCGGTCGAGCAGTTCTTC

size: NA
V: TRBV5-6
D: TRBD1
J: TRBJ1-4
CDR3: CASSLTQGREKLFF
DNA: TGTGCCAGCAGCTTAACACAGGGGCGGGAAAAACTGTTTTTT

size: many
V: TRBV6-4
D: TRBD2
J: TRBJ2-3
CDR3: CASSDSGGAGTDTQYF
DNA: TGTGCCAGCAGTGACTCCGGGGGGGCTGGTACAGATACGCAGTATTTT

size: few
V: TRBV2
D: TRBD2
J: TRBJ2-1
CDR3: CASSVPLAGGGYEQFF
DNA: TGTGCCAGCAGTGTCCCCCTAGCGGGGGGAGGATATGAGCAGTTCTTC

size: NA
V: TRBV7-9
D: TRBD2
J: TRBJ2-2
CDR3: CASSARTSTGELFF
DNA: TGTGCCAGCAGCGCACGGACTAGCACCGGGGAGCTGTTTTTT

size: NA
V: TRBV12-3/TRBV12-4
D: NA
J: TRBJ1-1
CDR3: CASSLESGWNTEAFF
DNA: TGTGCCAGCAGTTTGGAATCAGGGTGGAACACTGAAGCTTTCTTT

size: NA
V: TRBV7-9
D: TRBD1
J: TRBJ2-7
CDR3: CASRPGTGSNEQYF
DNA: TGTGCCAGCAGGCCCGGGACAGGGTCAAACGAGCAGTACTTC

size: few
V: TRBV9
D: NA
J: TRBJ1-6
CDR3: CASSVTYSYNSPLHF
DNA: TGTGCCAGCAGCGTGACATACTCCTATAATTCACCCCTCCACTTT

size: NA
V: TRBV3-1
D: NA
J: TRBJ2-5
CDR3: CASSHLEAQETQYF
DNA: TGTGCCAGCAGCCACCTGGAGGCCCAAGAGACCCAGTACTTC